This entry is about one TCR beta chain. Only one count was recorded for this clone. Its cognate antigen has yet to be identified. It has no much larger one-base neighbor in the sample; base qualities were not kept. CDR1 SGHTA and CDR2 FQGNSA are derived from the germline V gene. V and J are truncated by 7 bases and 6 bases respectively, leaving an intervening sequence of 10 bases. From cysteine to phenylalanine, the CDR3 is 11 amino acids long. The retained sequence is limited to the CDR3, 33 bases, with the frame set at the first base. Library generation was performed with the immunoSEQ multiplex PCR assay. TCRdb mirrors the immuneACCESS table, restricted to in-frame sequences. Some clones are absent from its copies; in checked studies, under half trace to an unresolved V gene, and the reason for the others is unknown. Recorded for this sample are 35,000 or so clones; 93% of them occurred a single time. The leading ten clones occupy approximately 0.38% of the sample.

This record comes from a study of T cell changes during pregnancy in multiple sclerosis (dated by TCRdb to about 2019). Describing the broader study: Changes in the T cell repertoire over the course of pregnancy were examined in this study in women with multiple sclerosis.

This chain joins TRBV7-2 to TRBJ2-7, with no reliable assignment of the D segment. The TCR originated in a female donor with multiple sclerosis, enrolled in a pregnancy study. The sample in question was CD4+ T cells from peripheral blood mononuclear cells, obtained in the first trimester of pregnancy. Here the CDR3 is given as CASTRTGEQYF. The DNA is TGTGCCAGCACCCGAACCGGCGAGCAGTACTTC. Reference TRBV7-2 and TRBJ2-7 proteins supply the regions before and after the CDR3; the full variable domain is: GAGVSQSPSNKVTEKGKDVELRCDPISGHTALYWYRQSLGQGLEFLIYFQGNSAPDKSGLPSDRFSAERTGGSVSTLTIQRTQQEDSAVYLCASTRTGEQYFGPGTRLTVT.